The present TCR beta chain was sequenced within a study of CD8+CD57+ T cells in acquired aplastic anemia. Study information: Sorted CD4+ plus CD8+ cells gave DNA averaging around 3.2 ug. Healthy donors yielded roughly 9.8 million CD4+ cell reads on average.

On this clonotype itself: Its target is not known.

Findings of the study overall: Patients and controls shared over 25 CD8+ CDR3 sequences, which appeared highly expressed in patients and within their immunodominant clones. In CD8+ cells, Simpson's diversity showed no significant difference between patients and controls.

For CDR3 and TCR beta VDJ profiling, genomic DNA was the template used. TCRdb analysed the reads with MiXCR anew, one entry per CDR3 protein. The sample lists about 110,000 distinct CDR3 sequences, less than 65% occurring once. The CDR3 spans 15 residues. Germline V gene data show CDR1 as SNHLY and CDR2 as FYNNEI. The V end lost 5 bases, the J end lost 4 bases, and 15 bases lay between the germline ends. The chain has TRBV2 and TRBJ1-5; D is perhaps TRBD1 (5 bases). Sample: sorted CD4+, CD8+, or CD8+CD57+ T cells (not recorded which) from PBMCs. The TCR sequence derives from a human donor in good health, serving as a control. CDR3: CASSFSGTGNQPQHF. Here the CDR3 DNA reads TGTGCCAGCAGTTTCTCCGGGACGGGGAATCAGCCCCAGCATTTT. The complete variable domain, with remaining parts taken from reference TRBV2 and TRBJ1-5, reads EPEVTQTPSHQVTQMGQEVILRCVPISNHLYFYWYRQILGQKVEFLVSFYNNEISEKSEIFDDQFSVERPDGSNFTLKIRSTKLEDSAMYFCASSFSGTGNQPQHFGDGTRLSIL.